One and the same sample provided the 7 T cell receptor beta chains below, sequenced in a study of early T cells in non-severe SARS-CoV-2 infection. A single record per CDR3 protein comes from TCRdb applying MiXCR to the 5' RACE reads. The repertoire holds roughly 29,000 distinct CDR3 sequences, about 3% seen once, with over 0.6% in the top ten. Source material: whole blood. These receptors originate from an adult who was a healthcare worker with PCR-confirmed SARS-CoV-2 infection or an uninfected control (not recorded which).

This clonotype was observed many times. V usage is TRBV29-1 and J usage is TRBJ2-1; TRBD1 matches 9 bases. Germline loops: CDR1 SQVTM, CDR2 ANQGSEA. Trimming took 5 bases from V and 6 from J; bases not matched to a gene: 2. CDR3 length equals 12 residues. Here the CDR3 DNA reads TGCAGCGTTCCGACAGGGGGCAATGAGCAGTTCTTC. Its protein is CSVPTGGNEQFF.

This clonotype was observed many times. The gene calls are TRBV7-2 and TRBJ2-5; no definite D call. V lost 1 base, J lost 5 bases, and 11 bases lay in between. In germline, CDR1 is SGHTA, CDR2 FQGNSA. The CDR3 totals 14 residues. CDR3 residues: CASSLVLVGETQYF. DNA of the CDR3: TGTGCCAGCAGCTTAGTCCTCGTGGGGGAGACCCAGTACTTC.

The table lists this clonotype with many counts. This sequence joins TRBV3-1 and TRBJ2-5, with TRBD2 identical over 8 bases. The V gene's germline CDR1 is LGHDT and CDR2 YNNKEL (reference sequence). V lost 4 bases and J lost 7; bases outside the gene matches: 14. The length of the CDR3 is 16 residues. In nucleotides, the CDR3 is TGTGCCAGCAGCCGGAACGCGGGGGGACTGACGTCGACCCAGTACTTC. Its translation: CASSRNAGGLTSTQYF.

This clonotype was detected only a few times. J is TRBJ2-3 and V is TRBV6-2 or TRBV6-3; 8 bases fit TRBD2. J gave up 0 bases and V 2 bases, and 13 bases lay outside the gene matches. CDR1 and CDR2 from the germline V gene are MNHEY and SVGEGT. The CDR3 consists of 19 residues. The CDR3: CASSYPWEVVAGSTDTQYF. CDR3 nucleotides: TGTGCCAGCAGTTACCCCTGGGAGGTGGTAGCGGGGAGCACAGATACGCAGTATTTT.

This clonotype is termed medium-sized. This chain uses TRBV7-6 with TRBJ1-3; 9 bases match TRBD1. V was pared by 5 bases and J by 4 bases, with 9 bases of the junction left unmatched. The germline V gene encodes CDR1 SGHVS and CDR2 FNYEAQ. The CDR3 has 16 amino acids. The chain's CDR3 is CASSLTGGASGNTIYF. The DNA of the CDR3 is TGTGCCAGCAGCCTCACAGGGGGCGCCTCCGGAAACACCATATATTTT.

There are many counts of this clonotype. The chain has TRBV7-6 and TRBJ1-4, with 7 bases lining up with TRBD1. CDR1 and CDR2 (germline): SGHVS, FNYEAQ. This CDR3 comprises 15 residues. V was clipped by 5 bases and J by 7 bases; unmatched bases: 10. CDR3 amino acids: CASSPSARGVEKLFF. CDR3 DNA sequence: TGTGCCAGCAGCCCAAGTGCCAGGGGGGTTGAAAAACTGTTTTTT.

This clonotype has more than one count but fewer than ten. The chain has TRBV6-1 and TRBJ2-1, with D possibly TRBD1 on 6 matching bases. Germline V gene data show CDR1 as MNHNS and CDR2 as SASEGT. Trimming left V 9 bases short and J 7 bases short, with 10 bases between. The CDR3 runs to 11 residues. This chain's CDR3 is CASTDRNEQFF. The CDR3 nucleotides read TGTGCCAGTACAGACAGGAATGAGCAGTTCTTC.